In this sample, the clone carrying this T cell receptor (beta chain) turned up a few times. With a J-beta primer mix and a sample-barcoded 5' primer, a second PCR ran about 7 to 11 cycles. TCRdb passed the 5' RACE reads through MiXCR, listing each CDR3 protein once. The table shows roughly 1,800,000 distinct CDR3 sequences, with about 50% occurring only once. From germline, CDR1 is MGHRA and CDR2 YSYEKL. The junction had 9 bases not matched to a gene; V was cut back by 1 base and J by 4 bases. This CDR3 is built from 17 residues. This sample was taken from a study of blood T cells in healthy people across ages.

The sequenced material came from blood. The receptor was derived from a woman aged 40 to 55 in good health. V gene TRBV4-1 combines with J gene TRBJ2-7; 11 bases match TRBD2. CDR3 region: CASSQANPTSGVYEQYF. The DNA of the CDR3 is TGCGCCAGCAGCCAAGCAAACCCGACTAGCGGGGTGTACGAGCAGTACTTC.